This T cell receptor beta chain originates from a study of T cell responses to AZD1222 COVID-19 vaccine. Study-wide background: Whether given at about 4 or about 12 weeks, second doses were pooled.

Germline-derived CDR1 and CDR2 are SGHRS and YFSETQ. The CDR3 length is 13 residues. The V end lost 4 bases, the J end lost 4 bases, and 11 bases lay between the germline ends. The table came from immunoSEQ multiplex PCR; TCRdb's copy has only in-frame clones and leaves some out. The sample holds 99,000 or so clones; over 85% are singletons and the top ten take more than 4%. This sequence was found in an adult in good health. This chain uses TRBV5-1 with TRBJ2-5; possible D gene TRBD1, 6 bases. Sequenced here: peripheral blood, sampled on day 0 of AZD1222 vaccination. CDR3 nucleotide sequence: TGCGCCAGCAGCCACGTGGACAGAGAGACCCAGTACTTC. This codes for CASSHVDRETQYF.